This T cell receptor beta chain was obtained from a study of cytomegalovirus exposure and HLA in healthy donors (TCRdb year 2017). With respect to the entire study: According to an earlier analysis of 550 to 750 of the donors, 150 million to 200 million T cells yielded 117 million unique TCR beta sequences and about 300 Gb of sequence data. The study used immunosequencing to profile the T cell repertoires of approximately 650 subjects and linked those repertoires to cytomegalovirus serostatus. Of the roughly 400 genotyped donors, roughly 80% were placed in the genetic ancestry cluster associated with self-reported Caucasian donors. An early release covering 500 to 750 HLA-typed donors comprised 250 to 350 gigabases of sequencing data and roughly 85 million unique TCR sequences. An earlier analysis of approximately 500 of the donors applied high-throughput TCR beta sequencing to assess whether each TCR beta V gene segment acted as functional or pseudogenic. The number of typed donors differed by locus: about 629-640 for A, B, C, DRB1 and DQB1; approximately 520 for DQA1; 606 for DPA1; and 400 to 480 for DPB1. The aim of the study was to test whether cataloging public T cell receptors could identify signatures of past pathogen exposure. Donor age, sex, ethnicity and CMV serostatus were compiled together with the repertoire data. A later genetic analysis took genome-wide SNP genotypes for about three fifths of the roughly 700 donors and used that subset as a discovery cohort. In the later analysis, no new phenotypic data were used to find candidate immune exposures; instead, reliance was placed on TCR beta sequences and their occurrence across donors. A handful of DR-DQ haplotypes were handled as single units for association and clustering because linkage in the cohort was strong. A separate validation cohort of approximately 120 different subjects was used in addition to the approximately 700-subject first cohort. To predict cytomegalovirus infection status, the study brought together high-throughput TCR immunosequencing, statistical association of individual TCRs with disease status, and machine learning. All discovery cohort repertoires had been generated on a single sequencing platform. To study patterns of TCR occurrence, a later analysis re-analyzed previously published TCR beta repertoires from around 660 donors and added high-resolution HLA genotyping. On average, 235,054 unique TCR beta nucleotide sequences were sequenced per donor among a few hundred genotyped donors of the cohort, with about 19% of those sequences being non-productive. HLA typing covered class I and class II loci at four-digit resolution. The investigation overall reported the following: The study listed 170 or so TCR beta chains as associated with cytomegalovirus. V-gene and J-gene trimming of TCR beta chains was associated with a missense DCLRE1C variant in a later genetic analysis, and the association was replicated in an independent cohort. A further reported finding was that TCR beta sequences accurately predicted the HLA-A and HLA-B alleles for most subjects in the first cohort. Roughly uniform sequencing depth across donors was assumed in presence/absence analyses, although this assumption may not hold. In a later analysis, several top co-occurrence clusters were reported to appear linked to parvovirus B19, influenza, CMV and Epstein-Barr virus. Because some donors lacked HLA typing at each locus, the association tests relied only on the typed subset. In vitro tests confirmed that a few of the cytomegalovirus-associated TCR beta chains recognize cytomegalovirus antigens. The authors suggested that the approach could potentially be generalized to other disease states and immunological phenotypes. Broadly in line with IMGT annotations, most TCR beta V segments showed up in productive rearrangements about 90% or about 30% of the time in an earlier analysis of several hundred of the donors. According to a later analysis, TCR association rates differed among HLA loci, with DRB1 alleles showing the most associated TCRs and HLA-C alleles showing the fewest. The classifier was reported to diagnose cytomegalovirus status with high specificity and sensitivity in both the original cohort and the validation cohort. Most CMV-associated TCR beta chains appeared to be HLA-restricted in a later analysis, and the HLA associations seemed to be driven largely by CMV exposure. In a later analysis, HLA-associated TCR beta chains showed more clonal expansion and lower generation probabilities than non-associated chains that were equally common. Linkage disequilibrium might explain the correlated functional status among segregating V segments, but an unknown experimental factor could not be excluded. When HLA alleles, especially DR and DQ, strongly co-occurred, TCR associations were difficult to assign to individual alleles. A later analysis associated 15,000 or so TCR beta sequences with specific HLA alleles at a false discovery rate of 0.05. Most TCR sequences were observed very rarely across donors, whereas some public TCRs were present in many individuals. The only immune exposure information available for the cohort was CMV serostatus. Because counts were too low, seventeen rarely observed V segments, including chromosome 9 orphons, were excluded from the earlier analysis of a few hundred of the donors. A group of highly shared sequence variants was considered likely to be a technical artifact of the sequencing pipeline. Because the 87-base-pair reads could not distinguish some IMGT-functional V segments, including TRBV6-2 and TRBV6-3, those segments were excluded. In a later genetic analysis, fewer N-insertions in productive TCRs were reported among donors in an Asian-associated ancestry cluster than the approximately 630-donor mean. Only TCR beta chains were sequenced in this cohort, and the absence of alpha or paired-chain data limited detectable features.

The cohort consisted of 600 to 700 healthy bone marrow donors. At the time of sampling, every cohort member was nominally healthy, though immune exposures that went unrecorded were likely present. The donor was CMV seronegative and belonged to the group of 320 or so seronegative cohort members. A peripheral blood sample was provided by each donor, and peripheral blood mononuclear cells were used for TCR beta sequencing. The Qiagen DNeasy Blood Extraction Kit was used to extract genomic DNA from the blood cell samples. Library method: the immunoSEQ multiplex PCR assay. For the multiplex PCR, a mixture combining 60 forward primers for TCR Vbeta segments and 13 reverse primers for TCR Jbeta segments was used. The CDR3 region of rearranged TCR beta genes was amplified from genomic DNA by a multiplex PCR assay. Amplified TCR beta libraries were sequenced as 87-base-pair reads on the Illumina HiSeq System. Under the source paper's analysis protocol: In a later analysis, roughly 80 million unique TCR beta chains were counted across the 500 to 850 repertoires, and approximately 11 million of these chains were shared by at least two donors. Raw reads were error-corrected and collapsed into unique sequences with a nearest-neighbor algorithm that merged closely related sequences to remove PCR and sequencing errors. Alignment of CDR3 sequences to IMGT reference sequences was used to assign V, D and J gene segments. For a sequence to be retained, at least a six-nucleotide match to both a V gene segment and a J gene segment was required. Rearrangements were called productive when the CDR3 lacked stop codons and stayed in frame with V and J; all others were non-productive. CDR3 was defined according to IMGT convention as the region running from the second conserved V-encoded cysteine to the conserved J-encoded phenylalanine. Sequences without an unambiguous match to a single V gene segment were excluded from the earlier analysis of about 630 of the donors. An earlier analysis of approximately 590 of the donors classified V segments as functional when productive rearrangements were above 56.7% and as segregating when the standard deviation between donors was above 5%. To diagnose cytomegalovirus status from the catalog of TCR beta chain sequences, a statistical classification framework was built. In a later analysis, V and J genes were assigned by comparing TCR nucleotide sequences against IMGT/GENE-DB human TR gene sequences. In a later analysis, CDR3 sequences and most-parsimonious VDJ recombination scenarios were assigned using the TCRdist pipeline. In a later analysis, every TCR beta chain was defined by the combination of its CDR3 amino acid sequence and its V-gene family, and reads without a unique V-gene family were dropped. A later analysis removed several hundred highly shared, low-generation-probability nucleotide sequences to deal with suspected cross-contamination and a sequencing artifact. A later analysis calculated a clonal expansion index for each public chain from normalized within-repertoire ranks of inferred template counts. A later analysis computed generation probabilities with a VDJ recombination model fitted to out-of-frame rearrangements, and checked the results against IGoR. In a later analysis, hypergeometric tests were used to score TCR-TCR, TCR-HLA and TCR-CMV co-occurrence, with a repertoire-size bias correction applied to TCR pairs. In a later analysis, false discovery rates were estimated by permuting HLA or CMV assignments 20 times. A later analysis grouped co-occurring TCRs with DBSCAN, adding TCRdist sequence similarity when clustering within HLA-allele-positive subsets. Co-occurrence clustering excluded repertoires with fewer than 30,000 or more than 120,000 public chains, plus five with anomalous nucleotide sharing. TCRdb took this table from immuneACCESS and kept in-frame rearrangements with V and J called. Such tables lack part of the clones; where checked against another copy, unresolved V genes explain under half of the gap, and the rest is unexplained. V, J and clone size are those of that table, while D and trimming were read from the DNA. This sample holds over 85,000 clones; 75% to 90% were observed only once. The top ten clonotypes cover 2% to 3% of the sample.

Concerning this clone: Its cognate antigen has yet to be identified. No per-base quality is available; no much larger clone lies one base away.

V and J lose 0 bases and 0 bases, and a span of 9 bases separates them. CDR1 and CDR2 are read off the germline V gene as MNHEY and SVGAGI. Including cysteine and phenylalanine, the CDR3 has 16 amino acids. Solely the CDR3 DNA is kept, with 48 bases framed from the first base. The specimen was PBMCs. The source is a man aged 40-50 years in good health and CMV-seronegative. The chain links TRBV6-5 with TRBJ1-3; the D gene is not confidently resolved. The nucleotides read TGTGCCAGCAGTTACTCGGCGGTAGCCTCTGGAAACACCATATATTTT. The resulting protein is CASSYSAVASGNTIYF.